Listed here are 29 T cell receptor beta chains from one sample, sequenced in a study of blood T cell repertoires in COVID-19. This table comes from immunoSEQ multiplex PCR, and its TCRdb copy is limited to in-frame clones, with some not included. The sample contains some 88,000 clones, 86% of which appear only once. The sequencing sample was made of peripheral blood. The receptors shown here come from a man in his sixties with acute or convalescent COVID-19.

The chain couples TRBV3-1 (or the pseudogene TRBV3-2) to TRBJ1-2; 9 positions match TRBD1. Trimming cost V 5 bases and J 6 bases; bases outside gene matches: 4. The CDR3 spans 13 residues. CDR1 and CDR2 from the germline V gene are LGHDT and YNNKEL (reference sequence). The CDR3 bases are TGTGCCAGCAGCTCCCGGACAGGGGATGGCTACACCTTC. Amino acids: CASSSRTGDGYTF.

V and J are TRBV18 and TRBJ1-6; TRBD1 aligns across 9 bases. Germline trimming cut 4 bases from V and 9 bases from J; bases unmatched to any gene: 7. The CDR3 loop spans 15 amino acids. Germline V gene sequence: CDR1 KGHSH, CDR2 LQKENI. CDR3 nucleotides: TGTGCCAGCTCACGGGACAGGGAGTTTGGTTCACCCCTCCACTTT. Encoded protein: CASSRDREFGSPLHF. The complete variable domain, with remaining parts taken from reference TRBV18 and TRBJ1-6, reads NAGVMQNPRHLVRRRGQEARLRCSPMKGHSHVYWYRQLPEEGLKFMVYLQKENIIDESGMPKERFSAEFPKEGPSILRIQQVVRGDSAAYFCASSRDREFGSPLHFGNGTRLTVT.

The rearrangement links TRBV3-1 (or the pseudogene TRBV3-2) to TRBJ2-1; maybe TRBD2 (5 bases). From germline, CDR1 is LGHDT and CDR2 YNNKEL (reference sequence). This CDR3 contains 11 residues. Trimming left V 5 bases short and J 8 bases short, with 7 bases between. The DNA for the CDR3 is TGTGCCAGCAGCGGGAGCTATGAGCAGTTCTTC. Its protein product is CASSGSYEQFF.

This sequence joins TRBV19 and TRBJ2-1; 9 bases match TRBD1. Germline lookup yields CDR1 LNHDA and CDR2 SQIVND (reference sequence). CDR3 length: 17 residues. The junction had 12 bases not matched to a gene; V was cut back by 2 bases and J by 7 bases. The CDR3 region has the DNA TGTGCCAGTAGTATATACCCTCGGGACAGGGTTGCAAATGAGCAGTTCTTC. Encoded protein: CASSIYPRDRVANEQFF.

The chain has TRBV30 and TRBJ1-3, with D maybe TRBD1 (5 bases). The CDR3 consists of 18 residues. The V gene's germline CDR1 is GTSNPN and CDR2 SVGIG (reference sequence). Trimming shortened V by 2 bases and J by 3 bases, and 23 bases separated the two germline ends. The CDR3 is CAWSTHARRTIGGNTIYF. DNA of the CDR3: TGTGCCTGGAGTACCCACGCCCGACGGACAATTGGTGGAAACACCATATATTTT.

The chain recombines TRBV7-8 with TRBJ2-2; 14 bases match TRBD2. The CDR3 has 17 residues. Looked up from germline, CDR1 is SGHVS and CDR2 is FQNEAQ. With 6 bases clipped from V and 0 bases from J, the junction kept 3 bases outside the gene matches. Here the CDR3 reads CASREGLAGANTGELFF. The DNA of the CDR3 is TGTGCCAGCAGGGAGGGACTAGCGGGAGCGAACACCGGGGAGCTGTTTTTT. Full variable domain (remainder filled in from reference TRBV7-8 and TRBJ2-2): GAGVSQSPRYKVAKRGQDVALRCDPISGHVSLFWYQQALGQGPEFLTYFQNEAQLDKSGLPSDRFFAERPEGSVSTLKIQRTQQEDSAVYLCASREGLAGANTGELFFGEGSRLTVL.

This chain joins TRBV5-1 and TRBJ2-1; the match to TRBD1 covers 8 bases. V was clipped by 0 bases and J by 3 bases; unmatched bases: 2. In germline, CDR1 is SGHRS, CDR2 YFSETQ. The CDR3 is 15 amino acids. CDR3 amino acids: CASSLGQGSYNEQFF. The CDR3 region has the DNA TGCGCCAGCAGCTTGGGACAGGGGAGCTACAATGAGCAGTTCTTC.

The chain carries TRBV7-2 and TRBJ1-2, with D possibly TRBD1 on 5 matching bases. The CDR3 consists of 19 residues. V was cut by 5 bases and J by 2 bases, with 27 bases left in between. Looked up from germline, CDR1 is SGHTA and CDR2 is FQGNSA. The CDR3 coding sequence is TGTGCCAGCAGCCTAGTGTCAGTCCGTCCGGGGGGATTAAACTATGGCTACACCTTC. As protein: CASSLVSVRPGGLNYGYTF.

The chain joins TRBV15 to TRBJ1-6; D is possibly TRBD1 (6 bases). Trimming pared 0 bases from V and 8 bases from J, leaving 17 bases between. This CDR3 region has 17 residues. Per the germline V gene, CDR1 is LNHNV and CDR2 is YYDKDF (reference sequence). The CDR3 coding sequence is TGTGCCACCAGCAGAGATAAACGACAGGCGTCGGATTCACCCCTCCACTTT. Translating gives CATSRDKRQASDSPLHF.

CDR3 sequence (DNA): TGTGCCAGCAGCTCGCGGAAGGGGTCTAGCGGGGTGTTGGACCAAGAGACCCAGTACTTC. Translating gives CASSSRKGSSGVLDQETQYF. V and J are TRBV27 and TRBJ2-5; 9 bases map to TRBD2. The germline V gene has CDR1 MNHEY and CDR2 SMNVEV (reference sequence). The CDR3 runs 20 residues. J lost 0 bases, V lost 6 bases, and 20 bases had no gene match.

This clone was detected only once. The chain links TRBV5-1 to TRBJ2-3; D may be TRBD2 (6 bases). The CDR3 runs to 15 residues. V was pared by 0 bases and J by 3 bases, with 11 bases between. Germline V gene data show CDR1 as SGHRS and CDR2 as YFSETQ. The CDR3 here is CASSLEGRDTDTQYF. As DNA, the CDR3 is TGCGCCAGCAGCTTGGAAGGGCGGGATACAGATACGCAGTATTTT.

The J gene is TRBJ1-2, the V gene TRBV7-9; 10 bases match TRBD1. Germline V gene lookup returns CDR1 SEHNR and CDR2 FQNEAQ (reference sequence). CDR3 length equals 13 residues. Trimming at V came to 4 bases and at J to 5 bases, leaving 1 base not matched to a gene. The CDR3, as DNA: TGTGCCAGCAGCTCGGGACAGGGGTATGGCTACACCTTC. Residues: CASSSGQGYGYTF.

This chain joins TRBV11-2 and TRBJ2-3, with 11 bases aligning to TRBD2. Trimming removed 5 bases from V and 5 bases from J; junction bases left unmatched: 9. The CDR3 is made up of 16 amino acids. Germline lookup yields CDR1 SGHAT and CDR2 FQNNGV. CDR3 in DNA: TGTGCCAGCAGCCAGAATAGCGGGAGGGAGGGAGATACGCAGTATTTT. This sequence encodes CASSQNSGREGDTQYF.

This chain links TRBV19 with TRBJ1-5; D is uncertain. V gave up 2 bases and J gave up 0 bases, with 20 bases separating them. Per the germline V gene, CDR1 is LNHDA and CDR2 is SQIVND (reference sequence). The CDR3 has 19 amino acids. The DNA of the CDR3 is TGTGCCAGTAGTATAAGTGCCCGGGTACGGGATAATAGCAATCAGCCCCAGCATTTT. Translated, it gives CASSISARVRDNSNQPQHF.

The chain recombines TRBV9 with TRBJ2-7; 7 bases fit TRBD2. The CDR3 length is 14 residues. Germline lookup yields CDR1 SGDLS and CDR2 YYNGEE. Trimming took 0 bases from V and 3 from J; bases not matched to a gene: 3. The CDR3, as DNA: TGTGCCAGCAGCGTAGGTTGGACTAGCTACGAGCAGTACTTC. It codes for CASSVGWTSYEQYF.

This clone rates as medium-sized. The chain joins TRBV7-9 to TRBJ1-1; D ambiguous. Per germline, CDR1 SEHNR and CDR2 FQNEAQ (reference sequence). The CDR3 is made up of 14 amino acids. The germline V and J ends were trimmed by 6 bases and 6 bases, with 17 bases remaining between them. DNA of the CDR3: TGTGCCAGCAGAGCCCCGGGGTTTAAAGCTGAAGCTTTCTTT. This translates into CASRAPGFKAEAFF.

This clone appeared once. The chain is built from TRBV7-6 and TRBJ2-7, with TRBD1 matching 11 bases. The J segment lost 4 bases and the V segment lost 5 bases, leaving 10 bases of the junction unmatched. CDR3 length equals 16 residues. Germline V lookup: CDR1 SGHVS, CDR2 FNYEAQ. CDR3 sequence: CASSLTSGQGVYEQYF. In nucleotides, the CDR3 is TGTGCCAGCAGCCTCACCTCGGGACAGGGGGTATACGAGCAGTACTTC. Together with reference TRBV7-6 and TRBJ2-7, the CDR3 gives the full variable domain: GAGVSQSPRYKVTKRGQDVALRCDPISGHVSLYWYRQALGQGPEFLTYFNYEAQQDKSGLPNDRFSAERPEGSISTLTIQRTEQRDSAMYRCASSLTSGQGVYEQYFGPGTRLTVT.

The chain combines TRBV10-2 with TRBJ1-6, with 9 positions matching TRBD1. Trimming cost V 6 bases and J 6 bases; bases outside gene matches: 9. Germline lookup yields CDR1 WSHSY and CDR2 SAAADI. The CDR3 totals 16 residues. The DNA of the CDR3 is TGCGCCAGCAGAGAACAGGGGGCGCGAGTTAATTCACCCCTCCACTTT. Protein product: CASREQGARVNSPLHF.

The V and J genes are TRBV5-4 and TRBJ1-1; possible D gene TRBD1, 6 bases. Germline CDR1 and CDR2: SGHNT and YYREEE (reference sequence). V dropped 0 bases and J dropped 1 base, with 16 bases sitting between them. The CDR3 extends over 17 amino acids. CDR3 protein: CASSLGAGARGNTEAFF. Here the CDR3 DNA reads TGTGCCAGCAGCTTGGGCGCGGGGGCTAGAGGGAACACTGAAGCTTTCTTT.

CDR3 in amino acids: CASSTRGSRTEAFF. For the CDR3, the DNA is TGTGCCAGCAGCACACGGGGGTCACGCACTGAAGCTTTCTTT. This chain joins TRBV5-4 and TRBJ1-1; a weak D match, TRBD1 (5 bases). Germline assignment: CDR1 SGHNT and CDR2 YYREEE (reference sequence). The V end lost 4 bases, the J end lost 4 bases, and 14 bases lay between the germline ends. The CDR3 extends over 14 amino acids.

The rearrangement links TRBV6-5 to TRBJ1-1, with D maybe TRBD1 (5 bases). This CDR3 comprises 14 residues. Germline CDR1 and CDR2: MNHEY and SVGAGI. Trimming cost V 2 bases and J 1 base, with 8 bases left between them. The CDR3 protein is CASSYRQGNTEAFF. DNA of the CDR3: TGTGCCAGCAGTTACCGTCAGGGGAACACTGAAGCTTTCTTT.

The V call is TRBV21-1, the J call TRBJ1-6; no check of the table's D call, TRBD1, against the DNA was made. TRBV21-1 is listed as a pseudogene. This CDR3 is 17 amino acids long. The CDR3 DNA sequence: TGTGCCAGCAGCAAAGAAAGGACAGGGAGCTATAATTCACCCCTCCACTTT. Its translation is CASSKERTGSYNSPLHF.

A few counts support this clone. This chain links TRBV12-2 with TRBJ2-1; no DNA check was done on the table's D call, TRBD2. TRBV12-2 is annotated as a pseudogene. The CDR3 runs to 16 residues. The CDR3 is CASRSRPRGGGDEQFF. The CDR3 bases are TGTGCAAGTCGCTCGCGCCCTCGGGGGGGCGGGGATGAGCAGTTCTTC.

The chain's CDR3 is CASSQGLASYEQYF. In DNA, the CDR3 is TGTGCCAGCAGCCAAGGACTAGCGAGCTACGAGCAGTACTTC. The J gene is TRBJ2-7, the V gene TRBV3-1 (or the pseudogene TRBV3-2); TRBD2 matches 8 bases. The germline gives CDR1 LGHDT, CDR2 YNNKEL (reference sequence). This CDR3 is built from 14 residues. The V and J ends lost 1 base and 3 bases, in that order; junction bases with no gene match: 2.

The chain combines TRBV15 with TRBJ1-4; D is perhaps TRBD1 (5 bases). Deletions cut 2 bases from V and 5 bases from J, with 15 bases between. The CDR3 is 16 residues long. The germline CDR1 and CDR2 sequences are LNHNV and YYDKDF (reference sequence). The CDR3: CATSRSGLLGNEKLFF. The CDR3, as DNA: TGTGCCACCAGCAGATCGGGACTGCTGGGGAATGAAAAACTGTTTTTT.

V and J are TRBV27 and TRBJ1-3; D not resolved. V dropped 2 bases and J dropped 1 base, with 3 bases sitting between them. Germline-derived CDR1 and CDR2 are MNHEY and SMNVEV (reference sequence). CDR3 size: 13 residues. CDR3 DNA sequence: TGTGCCAGCAGTTTACTATCTGGAAACACCATATATTTT. Protein product: CASSLLSGNTIYF.

The V and J genes are TRBV30 and TRBJ2-1; 13 nucleotides align to TRBD2. V gave up 5 bases and J gave up 12 bases; unmatched junction bases: 10. CDR3 length: 14 amino acids. Germline V gives CDR1 GTSNPN, CDR2 SVGIG (reference sequence). The CDR3 DNA reads as TGTGCCTGGCAGCCGGGACTAGCGGGACAGGTGCAGTTCTTC. It is translated as CAWQPGLAGQVQFF.

This sequence joins TRBV10-2 and TRBJ2-3; 13 nucleotides align to TRBD2. V lost 10 bases, J lost 0 bases, and 19 bases stayed unmatched. Germline loops: CDR1 WSHSY, CDR2 SAAADI. The CDR3 has 20 amino acids. This CDR3 reads CATSPRRTSGGRDSTDTQYF. The DNA of the CDR3 is TGCGCCACCAGCCCGAGAAGGACTAGCGGGGGCCGCGATAGCACAGATACGCAGTATTTT.

The gene calls are TRBV6-5 and TRBJ1-2; D uncertain. CDR1 and CDR2 (germline): MNHEY, SVGAGI. V gave up 5 bases and J gave up 6 bases, with 16 bases separating them. The CDR3 runs 14 residues. The CDR3 protein is CASSPNRERDGYTF. As DNA, the CDR3 is TGTGCCAGCAGTCCAAACCGGGAGAGGGATGGCTACACCTTC.